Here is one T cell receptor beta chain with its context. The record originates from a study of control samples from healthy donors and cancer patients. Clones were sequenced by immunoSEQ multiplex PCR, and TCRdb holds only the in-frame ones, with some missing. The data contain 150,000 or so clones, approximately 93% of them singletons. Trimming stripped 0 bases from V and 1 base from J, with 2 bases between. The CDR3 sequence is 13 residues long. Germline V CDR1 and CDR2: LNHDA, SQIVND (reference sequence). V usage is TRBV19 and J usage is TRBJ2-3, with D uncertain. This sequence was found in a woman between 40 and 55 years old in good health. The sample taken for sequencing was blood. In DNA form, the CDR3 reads TGTGCCAGTAGTATAGATCGCACAGATACGCAGTATTTT. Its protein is CASSIDRTDTQYF.